This T cell receptor (beta chain) came from a study of T cells in Graves' hyperthyroidism and ophthalmopathy. General study findings and limits: The blood repertoire included most of the expanded thyroid clonotypes above 0.001.

The CDR3 totals 15 residues. Germline values: CDR1 SGHTA, CDR2 FQGTGA. The ends were cut back, 5 bases at V and 4 bases at J, with 16 bases in the middle. This clonotype was detected many times. Its antigen is not identified. Amplification targeted TCR beta CDR3 regions from RNA transcripts. HTBI primers were the set used in a first-round RT-PCR of the TCR CDR3. TCRdb ran MiXCR on the multiplex PCR reads and lists one entry per CDR3 protein. The data hold about 740,000 distinct CDR3 sequences, with around 13% observed a single time. This receptor was obtained from a young woman with Graves' hyperthyroidism. The sample comprised blood. V and J are TRBV7-3 and TRBJ2-3, with D possibly matching TRBD1 (5 bases). CDR3 DNA: TGTGCCAGCAGCGCGACTGCCAGGGCGTCAGATACGCAGTATTTT. Translating gives CASSATARASDTQYF.